This T cell receptor beta chain was retrieved from a study of blood T cell repertoires in COVID-19 (dated by TCRdb to the early 2020s). For the study in its entirety: Samples covering the acute and convalescent phases of COVID-19 were provided by collaborators in the United States, Italy and Spain. Deeply sampled blood TCRbeta repertoires from subjects exposed to, actively infected with, or recovered from COVID-19 were included in the dataset. Samples came from the ongoing ImmuneRACE study (first 160 participants) plus 1,254 subjects from 6 global collaborators. The sample metadata nearly always contained a de-identified subject ID, COVID-19 status, age in years and sex. The material from the prospective study consisted of cDNA or gDNA derived from T cells, B-cell-depleted T cells, or PBMCs. HLA class I and class II types, where available, came from metadata supplied by the sample provider rather than from assay-based typing. The repertoires were made available in a free public database intended to serve as a resource for research on the immune response to SARS-CoV-2. The full study reports these points: How much clinical and demographic metadata was included differed by source and by participant, and the metadata was provided uncurated.

CDR1 and CDR2 are read off the germline V gene as SNHLY and FYNNEI. There are 14 amino acids in the CDR3, from cysteine to phenylalanine inclusive. The DNA shown is the 42-base CDR3, in frame from base 1. V and J lose 1 base and 2 bases, and a span of 9 bases separates them. Concerning this clone itself: Which antigen it targets is not known. There are no base qualities to consult, and no much larger clone falls within one base.

TCRbeta CDR3 regions were amplified from genomic DNA by means of the immunoSEQ Assay, a bias-controlled multiplex PCR. The study's own analysis went as follows. Within the assay, amplification of reference gene primers was used to estimate how many nucleated cells each sample contained. To quantify the absolute abundance of each unique TCRbeta CDR3 rearrangement, sequence reads were collapsed and filtered. Productive Simpson clonality was computed per sample as the square root of Simpson's diversity index over productive rearrangements. TCRdb limited this immuneACCESS table to in-frame rearrangements with V and J called. A share of clones is missing; checked studies link under half to unresolved V genes, and the rest is unexplained. For V, J and clone size, that table is used; D and trimming come from the DNA. The sample has approximately 150,000 clones on record, 60% to 80% of them singletons. In total, the top ten clones hold approximately 8% of the sample.

The collaborating institutions used their own protocols to collect whole blood in K2EDTA tubes. For TCRbeta analysis, collaborators shipped samples as frozen whole blood, isolated PBMCs, or DNA extracted from either of those sample types. This TCR came from a man aged 45-65 years with active or convalescent COVID-19. The sample was peripheral blood. The chain couples TRBV2 to TRBJ2-7, with a tentative D gene TRBD1 over 6 matching bases. The CDR3: CASSEGKGAYEQYF. The DNA sequence is TGTGCCAGCAGTGAAGGGAAGGGGGCCTACGAGCAGTACTTC.